The clone carrying this T cell receptor (beta chain) was counted a single time. These data originate in a study of blood T cell repertoires in COVID-19. Study-wide background: PBMCs, B-cell-depleted T cells, or T cells were the source of the cDNA or gDNA that made up the material.

Clones were sequenced by immunoSEQ multiplex PCR, and TCRdb holds only the in-frame ones, with some missing. The table records some 120,000 clones, about 85% of them present only once. Trimming took 4 bases from V and 4 from J, leaving 11 bases between them. The CDR3 sequence is 13 residues long. Germline V gives CDR1 SGHRS, CDR2 YFSETQ. Material for sequencing was peripheral blood. The source is a woman older than 75 with acute or convalescent COVID-19. The chain couples TRBV5-1 to TRBJ1-2; possible D gene TRBD1, 5 bases. The CDR3 loop is CASSLDRPYGYTF. CDR3 DNA sequence: TGCGCCAGCAGCCTTGACAGACCCTATGGCTACACCTTC.